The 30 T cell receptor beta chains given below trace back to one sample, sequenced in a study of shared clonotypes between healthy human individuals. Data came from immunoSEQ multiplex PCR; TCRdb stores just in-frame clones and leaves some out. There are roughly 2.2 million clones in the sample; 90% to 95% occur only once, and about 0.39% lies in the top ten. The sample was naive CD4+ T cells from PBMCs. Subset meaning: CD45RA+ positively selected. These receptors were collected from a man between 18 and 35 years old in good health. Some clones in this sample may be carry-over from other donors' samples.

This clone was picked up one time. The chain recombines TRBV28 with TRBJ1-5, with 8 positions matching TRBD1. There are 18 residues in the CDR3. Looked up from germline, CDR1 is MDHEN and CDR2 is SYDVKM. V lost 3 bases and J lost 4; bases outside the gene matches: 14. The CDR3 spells CASSLIGGQGARNQPQHF. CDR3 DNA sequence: TGTGCCAGCAGTTTGATTGGCGGTCAGGGGGCGCGAAATCAGCCCCAGCATTTT.

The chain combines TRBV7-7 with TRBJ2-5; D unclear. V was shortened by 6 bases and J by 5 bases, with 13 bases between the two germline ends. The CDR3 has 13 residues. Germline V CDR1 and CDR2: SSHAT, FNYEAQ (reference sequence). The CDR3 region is CASSLTPVETQYF. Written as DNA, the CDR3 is TGTGCCAGCAGTCTAACCCCGGTGGAGACCCAGTACTTC.

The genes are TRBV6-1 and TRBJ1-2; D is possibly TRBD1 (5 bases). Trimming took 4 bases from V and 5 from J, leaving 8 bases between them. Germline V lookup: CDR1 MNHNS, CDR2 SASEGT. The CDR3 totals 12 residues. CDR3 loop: CASSGEGYGYTF. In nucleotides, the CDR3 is TGTGCCAGCAGTGGGGAGGGGTATGGCTACACCTTC.

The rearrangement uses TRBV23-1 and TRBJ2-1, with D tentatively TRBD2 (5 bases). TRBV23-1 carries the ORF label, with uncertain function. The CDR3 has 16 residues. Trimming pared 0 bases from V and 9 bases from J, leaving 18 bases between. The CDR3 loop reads CASSQSRGSLKGEQFF. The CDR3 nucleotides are TGCGCCAGCAGTCAATCGCGAGGGAGTTTGAAAGGTGAGCAGTTCTTC.

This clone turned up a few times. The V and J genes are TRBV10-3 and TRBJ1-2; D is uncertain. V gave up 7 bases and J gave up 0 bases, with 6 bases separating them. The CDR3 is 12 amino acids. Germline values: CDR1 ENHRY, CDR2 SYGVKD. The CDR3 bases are TGTGCCATCACGGGGTCTAACTATGGCTACACCTTC. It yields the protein CAITGSNYGYTF.

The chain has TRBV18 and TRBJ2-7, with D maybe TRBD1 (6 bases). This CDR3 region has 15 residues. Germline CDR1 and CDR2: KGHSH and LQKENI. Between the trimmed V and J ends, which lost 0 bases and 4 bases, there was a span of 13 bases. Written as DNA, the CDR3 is TGTGCCAGCTCACCACCTTTGGGGGCTCCGTACGAGCAGTACTTC. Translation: CASSPPLGAPYEQYF.

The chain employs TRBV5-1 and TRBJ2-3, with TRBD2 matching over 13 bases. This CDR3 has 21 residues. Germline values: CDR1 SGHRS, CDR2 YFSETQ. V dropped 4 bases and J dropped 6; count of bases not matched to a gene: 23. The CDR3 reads CASSRPGGLAGVLRAADTQYF. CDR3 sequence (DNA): TGCGCCAGCAGCCGGCCTGGAGGACTAGCGGGAGTGCTCCGGGCGGCGGATACGCAGTATTTT.

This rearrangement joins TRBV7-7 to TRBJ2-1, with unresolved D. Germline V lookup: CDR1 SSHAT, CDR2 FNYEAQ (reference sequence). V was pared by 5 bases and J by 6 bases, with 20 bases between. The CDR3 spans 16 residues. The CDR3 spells CASSPAPDLHFNEQFF. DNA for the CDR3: TGTGCCAGCAGCCCCGCCCCGGACCTTCATTTCAATGAGCAGTTCTTC.

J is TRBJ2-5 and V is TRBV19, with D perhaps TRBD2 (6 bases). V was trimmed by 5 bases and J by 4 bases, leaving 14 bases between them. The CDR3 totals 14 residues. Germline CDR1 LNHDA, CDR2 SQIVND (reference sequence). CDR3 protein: CASSQGGHRETQYF. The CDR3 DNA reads TGTGCCAGTAGTCAGGGAGGCCATCGAGAGACCCAGTACTTC.

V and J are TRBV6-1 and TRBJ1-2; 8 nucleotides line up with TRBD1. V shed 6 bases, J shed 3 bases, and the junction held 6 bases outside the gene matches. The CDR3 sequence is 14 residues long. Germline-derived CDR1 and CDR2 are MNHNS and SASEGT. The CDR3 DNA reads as TGTGCCAGCAGCCCGGGACAGGCTTACTATGGCTACACCTTC. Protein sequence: CASSPGQAYYGYTF.

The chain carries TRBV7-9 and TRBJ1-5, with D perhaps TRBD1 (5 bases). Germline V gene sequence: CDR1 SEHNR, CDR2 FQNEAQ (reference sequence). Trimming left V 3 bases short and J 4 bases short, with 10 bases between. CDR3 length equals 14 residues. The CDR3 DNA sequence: TGTGCCAGCAGCTTCCAGACAGATAATCAGCCCCAGCATTTT. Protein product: CASSFQTDNQPQHF.

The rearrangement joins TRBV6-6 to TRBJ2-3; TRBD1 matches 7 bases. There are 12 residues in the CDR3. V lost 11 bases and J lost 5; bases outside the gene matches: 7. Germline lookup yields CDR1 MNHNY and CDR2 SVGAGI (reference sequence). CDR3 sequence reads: CAAGTARDTQYF. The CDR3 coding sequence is TGTGCCGCCGGGACAGCACGAGATACGCAGTATTTT.

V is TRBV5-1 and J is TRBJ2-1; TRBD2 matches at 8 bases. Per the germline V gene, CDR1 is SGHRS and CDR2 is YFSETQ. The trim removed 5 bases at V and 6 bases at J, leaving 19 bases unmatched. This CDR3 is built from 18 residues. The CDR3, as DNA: TGCGCCAGCAGTCAAGGGAGTATTGGAGCGGGAGAGGGCAATGAGCAGTTCTTC. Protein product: CASSQGSIGAGEGNEQFF. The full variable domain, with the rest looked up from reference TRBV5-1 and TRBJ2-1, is KAGVTQTPRYLIKTRGQQVTLSCSPISGHRSVSWYQQTPGQGLQFLFEYFSETQRNKGNFPGRFSGRQFSNSRSEMNVSTLELGDSALYLCASSQGSIGAGEGNEQFFGPGTRLTVL.

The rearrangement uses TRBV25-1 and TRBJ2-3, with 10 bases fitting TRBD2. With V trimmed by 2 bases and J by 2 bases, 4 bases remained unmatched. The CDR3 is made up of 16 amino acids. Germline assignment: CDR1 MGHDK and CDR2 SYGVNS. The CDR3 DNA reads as TGTGCCAGCAGTGAAAGCGGGAGGGATTTCACAGATACGCAGTATTTT. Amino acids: CASSESGRDFTDTQYF.

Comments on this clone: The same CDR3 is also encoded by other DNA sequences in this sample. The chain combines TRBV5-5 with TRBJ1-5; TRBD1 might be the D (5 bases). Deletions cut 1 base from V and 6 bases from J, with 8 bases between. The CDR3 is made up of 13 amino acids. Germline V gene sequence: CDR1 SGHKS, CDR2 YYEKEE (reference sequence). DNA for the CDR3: TGTGCCAGCAGCTTGACGGGACGTCAGCCCCAGCATTTT. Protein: CASSLTGRQPQHF.

CDR3: CASQDGRSGNTIYF. In nucleotides, the CDR3 is TGTGCCAGTCAAGACGGCCGCTCTGGAAACACCATATATTTT. The rearrangement joins TRBV9 to TRBJ1-3; the D is unclear. The CDR3 has 14 residues. The ends were cut back, 8 bases at V and 0 bases at J, with 12 bases in the middle. In germline, CDR1 is SGDLS, CDR2 YYNGEE.

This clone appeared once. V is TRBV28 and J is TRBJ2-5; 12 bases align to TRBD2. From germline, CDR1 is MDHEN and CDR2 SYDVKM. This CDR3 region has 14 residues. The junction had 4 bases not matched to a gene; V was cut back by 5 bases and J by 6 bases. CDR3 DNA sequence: TGTGCCAGCAGTATAACTAGCGGGAGGAAGACCCAGTACTTC. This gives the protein CASSITSGRKTQYF.

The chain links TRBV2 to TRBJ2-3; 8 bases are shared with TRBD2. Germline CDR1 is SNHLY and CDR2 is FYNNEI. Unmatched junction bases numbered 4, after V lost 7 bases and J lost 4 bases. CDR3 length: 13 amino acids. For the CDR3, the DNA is TGTGCCAGCATCGGACTAGCCCCAGATACGCAGTATTTT. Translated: CASIGLAPDTQYF.

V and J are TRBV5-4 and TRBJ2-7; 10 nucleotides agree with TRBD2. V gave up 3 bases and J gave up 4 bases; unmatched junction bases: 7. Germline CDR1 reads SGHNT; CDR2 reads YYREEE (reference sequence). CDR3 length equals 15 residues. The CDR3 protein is CASSWASGSFYEQYF. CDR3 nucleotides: TGTGCCAGCAGCTGGGCTAGCGGGAGTTTTTACGAGCAGTACTTC.

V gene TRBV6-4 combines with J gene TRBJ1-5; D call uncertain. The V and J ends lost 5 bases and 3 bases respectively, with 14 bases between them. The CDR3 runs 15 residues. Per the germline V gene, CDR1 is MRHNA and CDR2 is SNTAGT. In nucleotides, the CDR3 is TGTGCCAGCAGTCCGACCGTTGATTTCAATCAGCCCCAGCATTTT. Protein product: CASSPTVDFNQPQHF.

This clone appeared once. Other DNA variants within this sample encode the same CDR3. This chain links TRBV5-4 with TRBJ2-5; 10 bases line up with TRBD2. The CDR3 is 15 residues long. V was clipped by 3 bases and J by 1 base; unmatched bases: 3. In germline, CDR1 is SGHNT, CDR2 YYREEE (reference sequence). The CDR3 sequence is CASSSRTSGQETQYF. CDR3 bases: TGTGCCAGCAGCTCCCGGACTAGCGGCCAAGAGACCCAGTACTTC.

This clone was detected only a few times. CDR3 sequence reads: CASISGTSYTGELFF. CDR3 nucleotide sequence: TGTGCCAGCATATCCGGGACTTCCTACACCGGGGAGCTGTTTTTT. The chain combines TRBV2 with TRBJ2-2, with a possible D match to TRBD2 (6 bases). Germline V gives CDR1 SNHLY, CDR2 FYNNEI. The V gene lost 7 bases and the J gene lost 3 bases, with 15 bases spanning the gap. This CDR3 is built from 15 residues.

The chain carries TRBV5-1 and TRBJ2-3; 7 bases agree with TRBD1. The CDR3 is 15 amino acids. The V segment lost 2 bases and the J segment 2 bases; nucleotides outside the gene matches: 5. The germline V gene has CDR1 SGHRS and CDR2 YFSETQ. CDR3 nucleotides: TGCGCCAGCAGCTTACAGGGGTGGGTCACAGATACGCAGTATTTT. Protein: CASSLQGWVTDTQYF.

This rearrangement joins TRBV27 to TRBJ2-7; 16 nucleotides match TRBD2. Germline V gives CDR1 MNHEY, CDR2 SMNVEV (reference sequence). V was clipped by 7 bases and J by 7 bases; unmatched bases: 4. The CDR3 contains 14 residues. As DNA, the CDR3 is TGTGCCAGCACCGGGACTAGCGGGAGGGGGGAGCAGTACTTC. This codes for CASTGTSGRGEQYF.

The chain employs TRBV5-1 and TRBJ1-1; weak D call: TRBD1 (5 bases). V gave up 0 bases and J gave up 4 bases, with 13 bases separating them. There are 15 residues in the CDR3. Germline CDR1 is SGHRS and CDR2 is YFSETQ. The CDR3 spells CASSLAGAWVTEAFF. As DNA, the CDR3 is TGCGCCAGCAGCTTGGCTGGGGCCTGGGTCACTGAAGCTTTCTTT.

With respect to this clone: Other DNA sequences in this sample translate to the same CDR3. CDR3 loop: CASSPQANTGELFF. The CDR3 nucleotides are TGTGCCAGCTCACCACAGGCTAACACCGGGGAGCTGTTTTTT. This chain connects TRBV18 to TRBJ2-2; D gene unclear. Germline V gives CDR1 KGHSH, CDR2 LQKENI. The CDR3 has 14 amino acids. Trimming cost V 1 base and J 2 bases, with 5 bases left between them.

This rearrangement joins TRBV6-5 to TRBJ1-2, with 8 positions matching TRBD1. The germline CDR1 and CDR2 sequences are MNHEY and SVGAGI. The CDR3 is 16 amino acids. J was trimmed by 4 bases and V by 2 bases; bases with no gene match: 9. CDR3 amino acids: CASSYTRGQVGYGYTF. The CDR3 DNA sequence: TGTGCCAGCAGTTACACCCGGGGACAGGTTGGCTATGGCTACACCTTC.

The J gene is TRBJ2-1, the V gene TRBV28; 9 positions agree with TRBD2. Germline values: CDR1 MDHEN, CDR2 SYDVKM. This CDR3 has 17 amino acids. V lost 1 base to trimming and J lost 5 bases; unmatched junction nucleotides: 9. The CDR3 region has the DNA TGTGCCAGCAGTTTATTCATAGGAGCGGGAGGCCACAATGAGCAGTTCTTC. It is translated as CASSLFIGAGGHNEQFF.

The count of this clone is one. CDR3 sequence reads: CASSPARQGVTEAFF. The CDR3 bases are TGTGCCAGCAGCCCAGCTCGACAGGGAGTGACTGAAGCTTTCTTT. The rearrangement uses TRBV11-2 and TRBJ1-1; 7 bases align to TRBD1. From germline, CDR1 is SGHAT and CDR2 FQNNGV. CDR3 size: 15 residues. V was clipped by 5 bases and J by 5 bases; unmatched bases: 11.

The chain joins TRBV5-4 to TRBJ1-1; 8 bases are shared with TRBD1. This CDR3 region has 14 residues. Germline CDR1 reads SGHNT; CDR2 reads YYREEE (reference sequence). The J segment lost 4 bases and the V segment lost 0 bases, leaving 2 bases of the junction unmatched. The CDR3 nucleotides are TGTGCCAGCAGCTTGGAGGACAGGGCCACTGAAGCTTTCTTT. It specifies CASSLEDRATEAFF.